The 13 T cell receptor beta chains listed next were all sequenced from one sample in a study of cytomegalovirus exposure and HLA in healthy donors. Produced via immunoSEQ multiplex PCR; TCRdb's table is partial and in-frame only. The sample has approximately 150,000 clones, roughly 89% seen once. Sequenced: PBMCs. These receptors came from a man aged 18 to 29 in good health and CMV-seropositive.

This clone was observed a handful of times. The rearrangement links TRBV5-1 to TRBJ2-5; TRBD2 matches 11 bases. The CDR3 loop spans 14 amino acids. CDR1 and CDR2 from the germline V gene are SGHRS and YFSETQ. Losses at the gene ends were 8 bases for V and 4 bases for J; bases not matched to a gene: 7. CDR3: CASTSGRPGETQYF. The CDR3 bases are TGCGCCAGTACTAGCGGGAGACCTGGAGAGACCCAGTACTTC.

The chain carries TRBV30 and TRBJ1-1; TRBD1 might be the D (6 bases). The CDR3 runs to 13 residues. V dropped 0 bases and J dropped 4 bases, with 9 bases sitting between them. The V gene's germline CDR1 is GTSNPN and CDR2 SVGIG (reference sequence). Here the CDR3 DNA reads TGTGCCTGGAGTGTAACCAGGGGCACTGAAGCTTTCTTT. Protein: CAWSVTRGTEAFF.

V and J are TRBV30 and TRBJ1-3; TRBD1 matches at 7 bases. The CDR3 is made up of 11 amino acids. Looked up from germline, CDR1 is GTSNPN and CDR2 is SVGIG (reference sequence). Germline trimming cut 4 bases from V and 11 bases from J; bases unmatched to any gene: 5. CDR3: CAWIQGVSIYF. The CDR3 coding sequence is TGTGCCTGGATCCAGGGGGTCTCCATATATTTT.

Only one count was recorded for this clone. The chain joins TRBV5-1 to TRBJ2-7, with D possibly being TRBD1 (6 bases). CDR1 SGHRS and CDR2 YFSETQ come from the germline V gene. The CDR3 spans 14 residues. V was shortened by 4 bases and J by 3 bases, with 14 bases between the two germline ends. CDR3: CASSPGQYVYEQYF. The CDR3 nucleotides read TGCGCCAGCAGCCCCGGACAGTACGTCTACGAGCAGTACTTC.

The CDR3 is CASSDLATGSTDTQYF. CDR3 nucleotide sequence: TGTGCCAGCAGTGATCTGGCGACAGGGAGCACAGATACGCAGTATTTT. The genes are TRBV6-1 and TRBJ2-3; TRBD1 agrees at 7 bases. Germline loops: CDR1 MNHNS, CDR2 SASEGT. Trimming took 3 bases from V and 0 from J; bases not matched to a gene: 6. The CDR3 is made up of 16 amino acids.

This chain links TRBV29-1 with TRBJ2-1; 11 bases line up with TRBD2. This CDR3 contains 16 residues. Per germline, CDR1 SQVTM and CDR2 ANQGSEA. J lost 6 bases, V lost 7 bases, and 14 bases had no gene match. CDR3 nucleotide sequence: TGCAGCGCCTTTATAGCGGGAGGGCCTCTGGCCAATGAGCAGTTCTTC. This sequence encodes CSAFIAGGPLANEQFF.

The chain employs TRBV5-1 and TRBJ1-1, with unresolved D. With 4 bases removed from V and 5 bases from J, the gap between germline ends came to 9 bases. This CDR3 has 12 residues. Germline V lookup: CDR1 SGHRS, CDR2 YFSETQ. CDR3 protein: CASSIGRTEAFF. The CDR3 coding sequence is TGCGCCAGCAGCATAGGGAGGACTGAAGCTTTCTTT.

This CDR3 is CASSYMGGRDGYTF. The CDR3 DNA reads as TGTGCCAGCAGTTACATGGGCGGGAGGGATGGCTACACCTTC. The V gene is TRBV6-5, the J gene TRBJ1-2; D is ambiguous. The V gene's germline CDR1 is MNHEY and CDR2 SVGAGI. The CDR3 spans 14 residues. Trimming removed 2 bases from V and 6 bases from J, with 13 bases in between.

V usage is TRBV6-5 and J usage is TRBJ2-7; TRBD1 matches 8 bases. The CDR3 is 13 residues long. V lost 4 bases and J lost 5; bases outside the gene matches: 4. The germline gives CDR1 MNHEY, CDR2 SVGAGI. CDR3 loop: CASSLIQGDEQYF. The CDR3 nucleotides are TGTGCCAGCAGTTTGATACAGGGGGACGAGCAGTACTTC.

J is TRBJ1-2 and V is TRBV4-1, with 8 bases lining up with TRBD1. Unmatched junction bases numbered 9, after V lost 1 base and J lost 8 bases. The CDR3 contains 15 residues. Germline CDR1 is MGHRA and CDR2 is YSYEKL. CDR3: CASSQVGQGASGYTF. CDR3 nucleotide sequence: TGCGCCAGCAGCCAAGTTGGGCAGGGGGCGAGCGGCTACACCTTC.

The rearrangement uses TRBV25-1 and TRBJ1-1; D is unclear. The CDR3 is 16 amino acids. V shed 3 bases and J shed 2 bases, with 16 bases lying between them. Germline-derived CDR1 and CDR2 are MGHDK and SYGVNS. For the CDR3, the DNA is TGTGCCAGCAGTGATCTTAGGCGGCCAGACAACACTGAAGCTTTCTTT. As protein: CASSDLRRPDNTEAFF.

This sequence joins TRBV15 and TRBJ1-2, with D possibly matching TRBD1 (6 bases). Germline loops: CDR1 LNHNV, CDR2 YYDKDF (reference sequence). V dropped 5 bases and J dropped 5 bases, with 18 bases sitting between them. The CDR3 has 15 residues. CDR3 in amino acids: CATSPRQGNLYGYTF. CDR3 coding DNA: TGTGCCACCAGCCCCCGTCAGGGGAACCTTTATGGCTACACCTTC.

The gene calls are TRBV28 and TRBJ1-2; D perhaps matches TRBD1 (6 bases). This CDR3 is 13 amino acids long. The ends were cut back, 4 bases at V and 8 bases at J, with 14 bases in the middle. CDR1 MDHEN and CDR2 SYDVKM come from the germline V gene. CDR3 nucleotides: TGTGCCAGCAGTTGGGGGGGGCGTAGCGGCTACACCTTC. Protein sequence: CASSWGGRSGYTF.